These 29 T cell receptor beta chains were sequenced from one sample in a study of tumor-infiltrating lymphocytes in oesophageal squamous cell carcinoma (dated by TCRdb to 2015 to 2016). The library relied on PCR. The instrument given in TCRdb is Illumina HiSeq 1500. Through fastp at Q25 and MiXCR, TCRdb rebuilt clones from the public reads, retaining in-frame beta chains. One record per CDR3 amino acid sequence lists the most common genes and DNA. The sample includes some 10,000 distinct CDR3 sequences, with 52% observed a single time. The top ten clonotypes cover around 20% of the sample. Sequenced material: esophageal tumor tissue. The receptors here all came from a female donor with esophageal squamous cell carcinoma.

This clonotype was seen many times. The chain uses TRBV24-1 and TRBJ1-2; no definite D call. In germline, CDR1 is KGHDR, CDR2 SFDVKD. This CDR3 is 12 amino acids long. The V gene lost 5 bases and the J gene lost 8 bases, with 11 bases spanning the gap. DNA of the CDR3: TGTGCCACCAGTGGATGGGGAGGCGGCTACACCTTC. Protein sequence: CATSGWGGGYTF.

This rearrangement joins TRBV7-6 to TRBJ2-1; 8 positions agree with TRBD1. Germline V gene lookup returns CDR1 SGHVS and CDR2 FNYEAQ. The ends lost 5 bases at V and 5 bases at J; junction bases unmatched: 8. The CDR3 extends over 15 amino acids. The CDR3 reads CASSTRDRPDNEQFF. CDR3 bases: TGTGCCAGCAGCACCCGGGACAGGCCCGACAATGAGCAGTTCTTC.

The chain joins TRBV4-3 to TRBJ2-4; D is perhaps TRBD1 or TRBD2 (5 bases each). The V gene lost 4 bases and the J gene lost 13 bases, with 29 bases spanning the gap. The CDR3 consists of 17 residues. Looked up from germline, CDR1 is LGHNA and CDR2 is YSLEER. CDR3 sequence: CASSLIMGTLSYNEQYF. Here the CDR3 DNA reads TGCGCCAGCAGCCTCATCATGGGGACCCTATCCTACAATGAGCAGTACTTC.

In this sample, this clonotype is medium-sized. This rearrangement joins TRBV11-2 to TRBJ2-1; D call uncertain. CDR1 and CDR2 (germline): SGHAT, FQNNGV. The V end was cut by 4 bases, the J end by 5 bases, with 9 bases between. The CDR3 is 13 amino acids. CDR3 coding DNA: TGTGCCAGCAGCTCCGGGTTCCACAATGAGCAGTTCTTC. Its protein product is CASSSGFHNEQFF.

The genes are TRBV7-6 and TRBJ2-3; D may be TRBD2 (5 bases). V was cut by 2 bases and J by 4 bases, with 10 bases left in between. The CDR3 has 14 residues. Germline CDR1 SGHVS, CDR2 FNYEAQ. The DNA for the CDR3 is TGTGCCAGCAGCTTAAACGGGAACGCAGATACGCAGTATTTT. It yields the protein CASSLNGNADTQYF. Drawing the rest from reference TRBV7-6 and TRBJ2-3, the complete variable domain is GAGVSQSPRYKVTKRGQDVALRCDPISGHVSLYWYRQALGQGPEFLTYFNYEAQQDKSGLPNDRFSAERPEGSISTLTIQRTEQRDSAMYRCASSLNGNADTQYFGPGTRLTVL.

This clonotype has a handful of counts. The conserved phenylalanine or tryptophan normally closing the CDR3 is absent here, so this likely arose from a read error. It is unclear where the CDR3 begins or ends on the DNA, so no DNA is shown, and the CDR3 is as TCRdb lists it. The CDR3: CASTAKNIQYFGA. V gene TRBV6-1 combines with J gene TRBJ2-3; the table's D call TRBD1 went unverified against the DNA. Germline CDR1 and CDR2: MNHNS and SASEGT. Including both end residues, the CDR3 is 13 amino acids long.

This chain joins TRBV7-2 and TRBJ1-2, with D possibly matching TRBD1 (5 bases). Germline assignment: CDR1 SGHTA and CDR2 FQGNSA. The CDR3 spans 14 residues. V dropped 4 bases and J dropped 4 bases, with 13 bases sitting between them. DNA for the CDR3: TGTGCCAGCAGCTATAGCGTAGGGGCCTATGGCTACACCTTC. It yields the protein CASSYSVGAYGYTF.

The chain has TRBV7-6 and TRBJ2-3; D ambiguous. The CDR3 has 10 amino acids. The ends were cut back, 1 base at V and 7 bases at J, with 0 bases in the middle. In germline, CDR1 is SGHVS, CDR2 FNYEAQ. CDR3 DNA: TGTGCCAGCAGCTTAGATACGCAGTATTTT. Protein: CASSLDTQYF. Variable domain in full (rest from reference TRBV7-6 and TRBJ2-3): GAGVSQSPRYKVTKRGQDVALRCDPISGHVSLYWYRQALGQGPEFLTYFNYEAQQDKSGLPNDRFSAERPEGSISTLTIQRTEQRDSAMYRCASSLDTQYFGPGTRLTVL.

Notes on this clonotype: The conserved phenylalanine or tryptophan normally closing the CDR3 is absent here, so this likely arose from a read error. It is unclear where the CDR3 begins or ends on the DNA, so no DNA is shown, and the CDR3 is as TCRdb lists it. This rearrangement joins TRBV7-3 to TRBJ2-7; the table names TRBD1, a call not compared with the DNA. With termini counted, the CDR3 has 11 amino acids. Germline CDR1 SGHTA, CDR2 FQGTGA. CDR3 residues: CASSSEGQLSY.

Concerning this clonotype: With a much larger clone just one base away, this may be a read error. The V and J genes are TRBV6-2 or TRBV6-3 and TRBJ2-1, with 7 bases aligning to TRBD1. Per germline, CDR1 MNHEY and CDR2 SVGEGT. The V and J ends lost 7 bases and 10 bases, in that order; junction bases with no gene match: 13. This CDR3 has 14 amino acids. In nucleotides, the CDR3 is TGTGCCAGCAAAGGACAGGAGAGGTCCTACGAGCAGTTCTTC. Translation: CASKGQERSYEQFF.

Worth noting for this clonotype: A read error is possible here, since a much larger clone lies one base away. The chain links TRBV10-3 to TRBJ2-4, with D maybe TRBD2 (6 bases). CDR3 length: 17 amino acids. Germline V gene data show CDR1 as ENHRY and CDR2 as SYGVKD. CDR3 sequence (DNA): TGTGCCATCAGTGAGTCGGGGGGACTCAAAGCTAACTATGGCTACAACTTC. Translating it yields CAISESGGLKANYGYNF.

V usage is TRBV7-9 and J usage is TRBJ1-1; D is possibly TRBD1 (6 bases). The CDR3 length is 16 residues. Per the germline V gene, CDR1 is SEHNR and CDR2 is FQNEAQ (reference sequence). V was pared by 1 base and J by 14 bases, with 26 bases between. The CDR3 DNA reads TGTGCCAGCAGCTTAGACAGGGCGAGCTCCTACAATGAGCAGTTCTTT. This translates into CASSLDRASSYNEQFF.

A note on this clonotype: The CDR3 does not end in the conserved phenylalanine or tryptophan, so this is likely a read error. The DNA is omitted, as the CDR3 cannot be located on it reliably, and the CDR3 follows TCRdb's listing. CDR3: CASSLYRTSGASYNEQFFGS. This chain joins TRBV7-2 and TRBJ2-7; TRBD2, the table's D call, was not compared with the DNA. The V gene's germline CDR1 is SGHTA and CDR2 FQGNSA. The CDR3 comprises 20 residues, both ends counted.

This clonotype is deemed medium-sized. The chain recombines TRBV7-3 with TRBJ2-3; D tentatively reads TRBD1 or TRBD2 (5 bases each). Germline CDR1 SGHTA, CDR2 FQGTGA. There are 18 residues in the CDR3. V was shortened by 2 bases and J by 8 bases, with 26 bases between the two germline ends. The CDR3 nucleotides read TGTGCCAGCAGCTTACATCCGTTAGGGACCCAAGGGGCGATTACGCAGTATTTT. It specifies CASSLHPLGTQGAITQYF.

The rearrangement links TRBV7-6 to TRBJ2-7; D remains unclear. The closer fit of TRBJ2-5 to the DNA end suggests the J call may be wrong. The CDR3 length is 16 residues. Germline-derived CDR1 and CDR2 are SGHVS and FNYEAQ. DNA for the CDR3: TGTGCCAGCAGCTTAGGCCTGGGTCCTTACCCAGAGACCCAGTACTTC. Its protein is CASSLGLGPYPETQYF.

V is TRBV7-2 and J is TRBJ2-5; 7 bases are shared with TRBD2. TRBJ2-7 explains the end of the DNA better; the J call may be wrong. CDR3 length: 15 residues. Germline V CDR1 and CDR2: SGHTA, FQGNSA. CDR3 in amino acids: CASSLSVGGTYEQYF. The CDR3 region has the DNA TGTGCCAGCAGCTTATCGGTGGGAGGGACCTACGAGCAGTACTTC.

In its sample, this clonotype was seen many times. The genes are TRBV19 and TRBJ2-5, with a weak D call TRBD2 (6 bases). Per the germline V gene, CDR1 is LNHDA and CDR2 is SQIVND (reference sequence). CDR3 size: 14 residues. V was cut by 5 bases and J by 13 bases, with 23 bases left in between. CDR3 region: CASSFRDSIKMVYF. DNA for the CDR3: TGTGCCAGTAGTTTCCGGGACTCGATCAAGATGGTGTACTTC.

The chain uses TRBV7-3 and TRBJ2-6; weak D call: TRBD1 (7 bases). The assigned J gene may be wrong: the sequence end matches TRBJ2-5 better. Looked up from germline, CDR1 is SGHTA and CDR2 is FQGTGA. This CDR3 spans 15 amino acids. This chain's CDR3 is CASSPPGGSQETQYF. The CDR3 bases are TGTGCCAGCAGCCCCCCAGGGGGGAGCCAAGAGACCCAGTACTTC.

As for this clonotype: This could be a read error, since a much larger clone is one nucleotide away. This rearrangement joins TRBV5-1 to TRBJ2-7; D not certain. The germline gives CDR1 SGHRS, CDR2 YFSETQ. The CDR3 is 15 amino acids. CDR3 residues: CASSFGDPSYNEQSF. The CDR3, as DNA: TGCGCCAGCAGCTTCGGAGACCCTTCCTACAATGAGCAGTCCTTC.

This chain uses TRBV11-2 with TRBJ1-4; D not resolved. This CDR3 comprises 17 residues. In germline, CDR1 is SGHAT, CDR2 FQNNGV. V was clipped by 1 base and J by 16 bases, with 28 bases between them. The CDR3 DNA follows: TGTGCCAGCAGCTTAGGGGAAGGCGGGAGCCTCACAGATACGCAGTTTTTT. Its translation is CASSLGEGGSLTDTQFF.

The chain combines TRBV12-3 or TRBV12-4 with TRBJ2-5, with 9 bases fitting TRBD2. Judging by the DNA end, TRBJ2-1 fits better; the J call may be wrong. The CDR3 is made up of 16 amino acids. CDR3 loop: CASSFGGRAISNEQFF. In DNA form, the CDR3 reads TGTGCCAGCAGTTTCGGCGGGAGGGCCATCAGTAATGAGCAGTTCTTC.

The genes are TRBV6-5 and TRBJ2-7; 10 bases fit TRBD2. The DNA end is more similar to TRBJ2-1, so the J call may be wrong. This CDR3 has 15 residues. Germline lookup yields CDR1 MNHEY and CDR2 SVGAGI. CDR3 sequence (DNA): TGTGCCAGCAGTTATGCTAGCGGGAGATCGAATGAGCAGTTCTTC. It yields the protein CASSYASGRSNEQFF.

By share, this clonotype counts as medium-sized. The chain employs TRBV24-1 and TRBJ1-2; the match to TRBD1 covers 8 bases. The CDR3 contains 14 residues. V lost 5 bases and J lost 4; bases outside the gene matches: 5. Germline CDR1 KGHDR, CDR2 SFDVKD. The CDR3 protein is CATSARQGSYGYTF. The CDR3 DNA reads as TGTGCCACCAGTGCTCGACAGGGGAGCTATGGCTACACCTTC.

The chain is built from TRBV20-1 and TRBJ2-1, with 7 nucleotides matching TRBD2. Unmatched junction bases numbered 10, after V lost 7 bases and J lost 7 bases. The germline V gene has CDR1 DFQATT and CDR2 SNEGSKA (reference sequence). The CDR3 is made up of 13 amino acids. CDR3 sequence: CSVISWGGNEQFF. CDR3 DNA sequence: TGCAGTGTTATTAGTTGGGGGGGGAATGAGCAGTTCTTC.

In its sample, this clonotype was seen many times. J is TRBJ2-7 and V is TRBV10-3, with 12 bases fitting TRBD2. The CDR3 has 15 amino acids. Germline V gene sequence: CDR1 ENHRY, CDR2 SYGVKD. Unmatched junction bases numbered 12, after V lost 8 bases and J lost 7 bases. The CDR3 protein is CAIGRTSGVDNEQYF. Written as DNA, the CDR3 is TGTGCCATCGGGCGGACTAGCGGGGTAGACAATGAGCAGTACTTC.

This clonotype was detected only a few times. The V call is TRBV20-1, the J call TRBJ1-1; TRBD1 matches at 8 bases. Trimming cost V 0 bases and J 4 bases; bases outside gene matches: 7. The CDR3 extends over 15 amino acids. Germline lookup yields CDR1 DFQATT and CDR2 SNEGSKA (reference sequence). CDR3: CSARDSRTGTTEAFF. In DNA form, the CDR3 reads TGCAGTGCTAGAGATTCCCGGACAGGGACCACTGAAGCTTTCTTT.

Many counts were recorded for this clonotype. This chain links TRBV5-1 with TRBJ1-2, with 7 positions matching TRBD1. V was clipped by 4 bases and J by 2 bases; unmatched bases: 8. Germline CDR1 and CDR2: SGHRS and YFSETQ. The CDR3 is 15 residues long. The CDR3 loop is CASSPRTGKNYGYTF. As DNA, the CDR3 is TGCGCCAGCAGCCCGCGGACAGGCAAAAACTATGGCTACACCTTC.

This chain uses TRBV7-9 with TRBJ2-5; no reliable D call. Germline V gene sequence: CDR1 SEHNR, CDR2 FQNEAQ (reference sequence). With 1 base removed from V and 4 bases from J, the gap between germline ends came to 19 bases. The CDR3 consists of 17 residues. In nucleotides, the CDR3 is TGTGCCAGCAGCTTAGTTGGTGGGGTGGCCCCAGGAGAGACCCAGTACTTC. Translation gives CASSLVGGVAPGETQYF.

This clonotype was seen more than once but under ten times. The chain has TRBV10-1 and TRBJ2-5; D uncertain. CDR1 is WNHNN and CDR2 is SYGVQD in the germline V gene (reference sequence). This CDR3 spans 15 amino acids. The V end lost 2 bases, the J end lost 11 bases, and 21 bases lay between the germline ends. The CDR3 DNA follows: TGCGCCAGCAGTGAGGACCGGGCCGGCTACAATGAGCAGTACTTC. Its translation is CASSEDRAGYNEQYF.